Presented here are 30 T cell receptor beta chains from one specimen sequenced in a study of regulatory T cells in long-lasting Graves disease. Described time point: newly diagnosed GD, antithyroid drugs for less than 3 months. Making the TCR library involved RNA that had been extracted from PBMCs. iRepertoire HTBI primers and Arm-PCR of CDR3 regions built TCR beta libraries. One entry per CDR3 protein results from TCRdb running MiXCR on the multiplex PCR reads. The sample carries 620,000 or so distinct CDR3 sequences, approximately 15% recorded once. This same sample was also part of a study on T cells in Graves' hyperthyroidism and ophthalmopathy.

The input for sequencing was peripheral blood mononuclear cells (PBMCs), taken at new diagnosis, from a patient treated with antithyroid drugs. The receptors were sampled from a woman in her thirties with Graves disease.

The sample holds a few counts of this clonotype. This chain joins TRBV5-1 and TRBJ2-1; 8 positions agree with TRBD2. The CDR3 covers 14 residues. Per the germline V gene, CDR1 is SGHRS and CDR2 is YFSETQ. V shed 7 bases and J 6 bases; nucleotides not matched to a gene: 9. In DNA, the CDR3 is TGCGCCAGCTTAGCGGGAACAGGTGGCAATGAGCAGTTCTTC. Protein: CASLAGTGGNEQFF.

The table lists this clonotype with a few counts. The chain carries TRBV24-1 and TRBJ2-1; tentatively, D is TRBD2 (5 bases). Trimming stripped 1 base from V and 6 bases from J, with 9 bases between. Germline V lookup: CDR1 KGHDR, CDR2 SFDVKD. The CDR3 has 14 residues. The CDR3 protein is CATSDFQRVNEQFF. The DNA for the CDR3 is TGTGCCACCAGTGATTTTCAGAGGGTCAATGAGCAGTTCTTC.

The sample holds many counts of this clonotype. The chain employs TRBV7-6 and TRBJ2-1, with 9 positions matching TRBD1. Germline trimming cut 2 bases from V and 4 bases from J; bases unmatched to any gene: 3. Per the germline V gene, CDR1 is SGHVS and CDR2 is FNYEAQ. The CDR3 covers 15 residues. The CDR3 protein is CASSLTTGGYNEQFF. CDR3 nucleotide sequence: TGTGCCAGCAGCTTAACGACAGGGGGATACAATGAGCAGTTCTTC.

The genes are TRBV5-5 and TRBJ1-6, with D possibly matching TRBD1 (5 bases). Looked up from germline, CDR1 is SGHKS and CDR2 is YYEKEE (reference sequence). V was trimmed by 3 bases and J by 5 bases, leaving 6 bases between them. The CDR3 spans 13 residues. The CDR3, as DNA: TGTGCCAGCAGCTCGACAGATAATTCACCCCTCCACTTT. Protein product: CASSSTDNSPLHF.

This clonotype was seen only a few times. This sequence joins TRBV5-5 and TRBJ1-6, with D possibly TRBD1 on 5 matching bases. V lost 3 bases, J lost 8 bases, and 12 bases lay in between. The CDR3 runs to 14 residues. The germline V gene encodes CDR1 SGHKS and CDR2 YYEKEE (reference sequence). The CDR3 is CASSSGTIDSPLHF. The CDR3 DNA reads TGTGCCAGCAGCTCCGGGACGATTGATTCACCCCTCCACTTT. The complete variable domain, with remaining parts taken from reference TRBV5-5 and TRBJ1-6, reads DAGVTQSPTHLIKTRGQQVTLRCSPISGHKSVSWYQQVLGQGPQFIFQYYEKEERGRGNFPDRFSARQFPNYSSELNVNALLLGDSALYLCASSSGTIDSPLHFGNGTRLTVT.

This clonotype was observed a few times. V is TRBV5-6 and J is TRBJ1-2, with a weak D call TRBD1 (6 bases). Germline V gene data show CDR1 as SGHDT and CDR2 as YYEEEE. The V and J ends lost 4 bases and 4 bases respectively, with 14 bases between them. The CDR3 sequence is 14 residues long. CDR3 loop: CASSLTGMPYGYTF. In DNA, the CDR3 is TGTGCCAGCAGCCTCACAGGGATGCCCTATGGCTACACCTTC.

The V and J genes are TRBV5-1 and TRBJ1-2; TRBD1 might be the D (5 bases). Per germline, CDR1 SGHRS and CDR2 YFSETQ. This CDR3 is built from 14 residues. Trimming removed 3 bases at V and 5 bases at J, with 14 bases between. The CDR3 reads CASSSAGGEYGYTF. The CDR3 bases are TGCGCCAGCAGCTCGGCGGGAGGGGAATATGGCTACACCTTC.

This clonotype was seen at least ten times. The chain combines TRBV28 with TRBJ2-5; 8 nucleotides agree with TRBD1. The CDR3 runs to 19 residues. V dropped 3 bases and J dropped 4; count of bases not matched to a gene: 19. Germline CDR1 and CDR2: MDHEN and SYDVKM. For the CDR3, the DNA is TGTGCCAGCAGTTTTGGGCCCTACAGGGGGTCATTTGGACGAGAGACCCAGTACTTC. This sequence encodes CASSFGPYRGSFGRETQYF.

This clonotype has at least ten counts. The chain joins TRBV7-8 to TRBJ1-5; tentative D call: TRBD1 (5 bases). The V and J ends lost 2 bases and 2 bases respectively, with 13 bases between them. This CDR3 region has 16 residues. The germline V gene encodes CDR1 SGHVS and CDR2 FQNEAQ. Here the CDR3 reads CASSLNGGQGNQPQHF. CDR3 in DNA: TGTGCCAGCAGCTTAAACGGAGGACAAGGCAATCAGCCCCAGCATTTT.

The chain joins TRBV7-9 to TRBJ2-3; D is uncertain. Trimming stripped 0 bases from V and 0 bases from J, with 10 bases between. Germline CDR1 and CDR2: SEHNR and FQNEAQ (reference sequence). CDR3 size: 16 residues. Written as DNA, the CDR3 is TGTGCCAGCAGCTTAGCCTCTAGATCTAGCACAGATACGCAGTATTTT. Its protein is CASSLASRSSTDTQYF.

This clonotype was seen a single time. This chain joins TRBV20-1 and TRBJ2-7; TRBD2 matches 10 bases. Germline assignment: CDR1 DFQATT and CDR2 SNEGSKA (reference sequence). The J segment lost 5 bases and the V segment lost 3 bases, leaving 10 bases of the junction unmatched. The CDR3 extends over 15 amino acids. The CDR3 bases are TGCAGTGCTAGCCATAGCGGGAGGCTCCCCCACGAGCAGTACTTC. Its protein is CSASHSGRLPHEQYF.

CDR3 nucleotide sequence: TGCAGCGTTGAAAAGGCCCAGGGGCAGTATTTT. It encodes CSVEKAQGQYF. V and J are TRBV29-1 and TRBJ2-3; D is possibly TRBD1 (5 bases). The length of the CDR3 is 11 residues. Germline V CDR1 and CDR2: SQVTM, ANQGSEA. V lost 2 bases and J lost 11, with 11 bases in between.

The rearrangement joins TRBV6-1 to TRBJ2-5; 8 bases line up with TRBD1. Losses at the gene ends were 10 bases for V and 6 bases for J; bases not matched to a gene: 7. The CDR3 is 12 amino acids. CDR1 is MNHNS and CDR2 is SASEGT in the germline V gene. Here the CDR3 reads CATRTGMKTQYF. CDR3 nucleotide sequence: TGTGCCACCCGGACAGGGATGAAGACCCAGTACTTC.

This clonotype has at least ten counts. This rearrangement joins TRBV12-3 or TRBV12-4 to TRBJ1-1; D unresolved. There are 14 residues in the CDR3. V was trimmed by 2 bases and J by 3 bases, leaving 10 bases between them. The CDR3 loop reads CASSLTPRDTEAFF. DNA of the CDR3: TGTGCCAGCAGTTTAACCCCCCGGGACACTGAAGCTTTCTTT.

This clonotype was seen a few times. The gene calls are TRBV20-1 and TRBJ1-1; 11 nucleotides align to TRBD1. Germline CDR1 is DFQATT and CDR2 is SNEGSKA (reference sequence). This CDR3 is built from 16 residues. Unmatched junction bases numbered 14, after V lost 6 bases and J lost 5 bases. The DNA for the CDR3 is TGCAGTGCCCCTCGGCGGGACAGGGGGATGTGGACTGAAGCTTTCTTT. It specifies CSAPRRDRGMWTEAFF.

A few counts support this clonotype. The chain has TRBV28 and TRBJ2-5; no firm D call. Germline CDR1 reads MDHEN; CDR2 reads SYDVKM. The V and J ends lost 4 bases and 5 bases respectively, with 11 bases between them. The CDR3 has 13 amino acids. CDR3 coding DNA: TGTGCCAGCAGTTACCTCTTGAGTGAGACCCAGTACTTC. It translates to CASSYLLSETQYF.

This clonotype appeared many times. The rearrangement links TRBV2 to TRBJ1-5; D possibly corresponds to TRBD1 (6 bases). Germline-derived CDR1 and CDR2 are SNHLY and FYNNEI. V gave up 2 bases and J gave up 4 bases, with 9 bases separating them. CDR3 size: 14 residues. The CDR3 sequence: CASSESGVNQPQHF. The DNA of the CDR3 is TGTGCCAGCAGTGAATCAGGGGTTAATCAGCCCCAGCATTTT.

This clonotype came up many times. The chain couples TRBV12-3 or TRBV12-4 to TRBJ2-4; no clear D. Trimming stripped 4 bases from V and 5 bases from J, with 9 bases between. This CDR3 comprises 13 residues. This CDR3 reads CASSSGFENIQYF. The DNA of the CDR3 is TGTGCCAGCAGTTCCGGGTTTGAAAACATTCAGTACTTC.

This clonotype was detected many times. The chain carries TRBV10-1 and TRBJ2-3; 10 positions match TRBD2. Germline-derived CDR1 and CDR2 are WNHNN and SYGVQD (reference sequence). J was trimmed by 2 bases and V by 2 bases; bases with no gene match: 7. There are 17 residues in the CDR3. As DNA, the CDR3 is TGCGCCAGCAGTGAGCCCAAAGCGGGAGGGTTCACAGATACGCAGTATTTT. Its protein is CASSEPKAGGFTDTQYF.

The sample holds many counts of this clonotype. The rearrangement links TRBV11-2 to TRBJ2-2; D gene unclear. V lost 1 base and J lost 7, with 7 bases in between. CDR3 length equals 13 residues. The germline gives CDR1 SGHAT, CDR2 FQNNGV. The CDR3 nucleotides read TGTGCCAGCAGCTTAGGGACGGGCGGGGAGCTGTTTTTT. It yields the protein CASSLGTGGELFF.

This clonotype came up many times. J is TRBJ2-5 and V is TRBV11-2, with TRBD2 as a possible D gene (6 bases). CDR1 SGHAT and CDR2 FQNNGV come from the germline V gene. The CDR3 has 18 amino acids. V lost 3 bases and J 2 bases, leaving 22 bases between the germline ends. The CDR3 region is CASSLGRLGVSGQETQYF. CDR3 in DNA: TGTGCCAGCAGCTTGGGGAGGTTGGGGGTGAGCGGACAAGAGACCCAGTACTTC.

The rearrangement uses TRBV28 and TRBJ2-7, with D possibly being TRBD2 (6 bases). Trimming left V 7 bases short and J 0 bases short, with 19 bases between. The CDR3 is made up of 16 amino acids. Germline-derived CDR1 and CDR2 are MDHEN and SYDVKM. The CDR3 DNA reads TGTGCCAGCAAAAGGTCGGGAGCGGAGAGCTCCTACGAGCAGTACTTC. Translation: CASKRSGAESSYEQYF.

This clonotype was picked up many times. The chain joins TRBV12-3 or TRBV12-4 to TRBJ2-3; D ambiguous. The CDR3 has 13 amino acids. Between the trimmed V and J ends, which lost 2 bases and 2 bases, there was a span of 5 bases. CDR3 coding DNA: TGTGCCAGCAGTTTATGGGACACAGATACGCAGTATTTT. This encodes CASSLWDTDTQYF.

There are a few counts of this clonotype. For the CDR3, the DNA is TGTGCCAGCCGGAAGGCTAGCGGGTCTTACGAGCAGTACTTC. This codes for CASRKASGSYEQYF. The chain couples TRBV6-2 or TRBV6-3 to TRBJ2-7, with 8 bases fitting TRBD2. V was pared by 8 bases and J by 4 bases, with 10 bases of the junction left unmatched. Germline CDR1 and CDR2: MNHEY and SVGEGT. CDR3 length equals 14 residues.

Details on this clonotype: The junction differs from germline at one of its ends, possibly a read error. The chain employs TRBV28 and TRBJ2-1, with TRBD2 matching 7 bases. The V gene's germline CDR1 is MDHEN and CDR2 SYDVKM. CDR3 length: 13 residues. The CDR3, as DNA: TGTGCCAGCAGCCCGGGGGGTTACAATGAGCAGCTCTTC. Its protein product is CASSPGGYNEQLF. Based on the CDR3 plus reference TRBV28 and TRBJ2-1, the full variable domain is DVKVTQSSRYLVKRTGEKVFLECVQDMDHENMFWYRQDPGLGLRLIYFSYDVKMKEKGDIPEGYSVSREKKERFSLILESASTNQTSMYLCASSPGGYNEQLFGPGTRLTVL.

This clonotype was counted many times. This chain joins TRBV28 and TRBJ2-1; 8 bases are a match to TRBD2. CDR1 is MDHEN, CDR2 SYDVKM, per germline. The ends lost 8 bases at V and 0 bases at J; junction bases unmatched: 6. The CDR3 has 15 residues. The CDR3 region has the DNA TGTGCCAGCCGGGGGGGGAGCGCCTCCTACAATGAGCAGTTCTTC. Translation gives CASRGGSASYNEQFF.

This clonotype was counted ten times or more. This chain joins TRBV7-9 and TRBJ1-2; D may be TRBD1 (6 bases). Germline lookup yields CDR1 SEHNR and CDR2 FQNEAQ (reference sequence). V was trimmed by 5 bases and J by 8 bases, leaving 15 bases between them. This CDR3 has 13 amino acids. Here the CDR3 DNA reads TGTGCCAGCAGCCTCACAGGGTCTAAAGGCTACACCTTC. Its protein product is CASSLTGSKGYTF.

This sequence joins TRBV6-1 and TRBJ1-1; D gene ambiguous. V lost 6 bases and J 3 bases, leaving 8 bases between the germline ends. The CDR3 has 12 residues. Germline-derived CDR1 and CDR2 are MNHNS and SASEGT. CDR3 DNA: TGTGCCAGCAGGGTACGGGACACTGAAGCTTTCTTT. Its translation: CASRVRDTEAFF.

This clonotype appeared a single time. The chain uses TRBV20-1 and TRBJ2-3; 14 bases agree with TRBD2. V was clipped by 5 bases and J by 1 base; unmatched bases: 11. This CDR3 contains 18 residues. The germline CDR1 and CDR2 sequences are DFQATT and SNEGSKA (reference sequence). CDR3 amino acids: CSAYRLAGGPSGTDTQYF. CDR3 DNA: TGCAGTGCTTATAGACTAGCGGGAGGGCCCTCGGGCACAGATACGCAGTATTTT.

The chain recombines TRBV6-1 with TRBJ2-3, with D maybe TRBD2 (6 bases). Per germline, CDR1 MNHNS and CDR2 SASEGT. V gave up 7 bases and J gave up 4 bases, with 15 bases separating them. CDR3 length: 14 amino acids. CDR3 sequence: CASTLGGGADTQYF. The CDR3 nucleotides read TGTGCCAGCACCCTAGGAGGCGGGGCAGATACGCAGTATTTT.